Below are 21 T cell receptor beta chains sequenced from a single sample in a study of T cell responses to AZD1222 COVID-19 vaccine. Only in-frame clones appear in the TCRdb table, and some are missing; sequencing was by immunoSEQ multiplex PCR. This table has about 96,000 clones, roughly nine tenths appearing once. The sequences come from peripheral blood, collected on day 0 of AZD1222 vaccination. The origin of the receptors is an adult in good health.

This clone was observed a single time. The V and J genes are TRBV7-8 and TRBJ1-5; 8 positions match TRBD1. This CDR3 spans 15 amino acids. V lost 4 bases, J lost 2 bases, and 4 bases stayed unmatched. Per the germline V gene, CDR1 is SGHVS and CDR2 is FQNEAQ. CDR3 region: CASSSGQGGNQPQHF. In DNA, the CDR3 is TGTGCCAGCAGCTCAGGACAGGGAGGCAATCAGCCCCAGCATTTT.

The chain recombines TRBV14 with TRBJ2-6; D is unclear. This CDR3 region has 14 residues. V lost 6 bases, J lost 1 base, and 7 bases lay in between. The germline gives CDR1 SGHDN, CDR2 FVKESK. The CDR3 protein is CASSPRSGANVLTF. CDR3 nucleotide sequence: TGTGCCAGCAGTCCTAGATCTGGGGCCAACGTCCTGACTTTC.

The chain combines TRBV5-1 with TRBJ2-3, with TRBD2 matching 10 bases. With 1 base clipped from V and 0 bases from J, the junction kept 2 bases outside the gene matches. The CDR3 length is 16 residues. The germline V gene encodes CDR1 SGHRS and CDR2 YFSETQ. This chain's CDR3 is CASSLLAGASTDTQYF. The CDR3 nucleotides are TGCGCCAGCAGCTTGCTAGCGGGGGCCAGCACAGATACGCAGTATTTT.

V gene TRBV3-1 (or the pseudogene TRBV3-2) combines with J gene TRBJ2-7; 10 positions agree with TRBD2. Trimming at V came to 5 bases and at J to 2 bases, leaving 6 bases not matched to a gene. The V gene's germline CDR1 is LGHDT and CDR2 YNNKEL (reference sequence). This CDR3 comprises 15 residues. CDR3 DNA sequence: TGTGCCAGCAGCAGGACTAGCGGAGACACCTACGAGCAGTACTTC. Translation gives CASSRTSGDTYEQYF.

The CDR3 region is CASSPVMGLSGNTIYF. In nucleotides, the CDR3 is TGTGCCAGCAGCCCAGTGATGGGCCTATCTGGAAACACCATATATTTT. This chain joins TRBV7-9 and TRBJ1-3; D not certain. Trimming removed 5 bases from V and 1 base from J, with 15 bases in between. CDR1 is SEHNR, CDR2 FQNEAQ, per germline (reference sequence). The CDR3 is 16 amino acids.

The V call is TRBV2, the J call TRBJ2-1; no definite D call. The length of the CDR3 is 11 residues. Germline V gene lookup returns CDR1 SNHLY and CDR2 FYNNEI. Trimming shortened V by 7 bases and J by 5 bases, and 6 bases separated the two germline ends. CDR3 nucleotides: TGTGCCAGCACCCCGAACAATGAGCAGTTCTTC. It encodes CASTPNNEQFF.

The rearrangement links TRBV4-2 to TRBJ1-2, with 12 bases matching TRBD1. Germline lookup yields CDR1 LGHNA and CDR2 YNFKEQ. Losses at the gene ends were 0 bases for V and 6 bases for J; bases not matched to a gene: 5. This CDR3 comprises 16 residues. CDR3 in amino acids: CASSQDPGTGGNGYTF. The CDR3 DNA reads TGTGCCAGCAGCCAAGACCCGGGGACAGGGGGCAATGGCTACACCTTC.

The rearrangement links TRBV2 to TRBJ2-3; D is unclear. V lost 5 bases and J lost 2, with 5 bases in between. From germline, CDR1 is SNHLY and CDR2 FYNNEI. This CDR3 spans 12 amino acids. CDR3 protein: CASSYHTDTQYF. The CDR3 region has the DNA TGTGCCAGCAGTTACCACACAGATACGCAGTATTTT.

The chain recombines TRBV27 with TRBJ2-7; 9 bases align to TRBD1. Germline V gene data show CDR1 as MNHEY and CDR2 as SMNVEV (reference sequence). The CDR3 is 14 residues long. J was trimmed by 4 bases and V by 11 bases; bases with no gene match: 12. The CDR3: CACRRTGGVYEQYF. DNA of the CDR3: TGTGCCTGCCGGCGTACAGGGGGCGTGTACGAGCAGTACTTC.

The chain links TRBV5-1 to TRBJ2-1; 10 nucleotides match TRBD2. Trimming took 1 base from V and 7 from J; bases not matched to a gene: 11. The V gene's germline CDR1 is SGHRS and CDR2 YFSETQ. This CDR3 is built from 17 residues. As DNA, the CDR3 is TGCGCCAGCAGCTTGTCAGGGGAGGCTAGCGGGAGTAATGAGCAGTTCTTC. Protein product: CASSLSGEASGSNEQFF.

The rearrangement joins TRBV27 to TRBJ1-3, with D perhaps TRBD1 (6 bases). Trimming took 5 bases from V and 7 from J, leaving 12 bases between them. Germline CDR1 MNHEY, CDR2 SMNVEV (reference sequence). CDR3 length: 13 amino acids. CDR3 region: CASSARGGNTIYF. DNA for the CDR3: TGTGCCAGCAGTGCCAGGGGAGGGAACACCATATATTTT.

The chain links TRBV7-9 to TRBJ2-1; D is perhaps TRBD2 (6 bases). The CDR3 runs 14 residues. Per germline, CDR1 SEHNR and CDR2 FQNEAQ (reference sequence). Trimming stripped 7 bases from V and 2 bases from J, with 12 bases between. The CDR3 loop is CASTQGGAYNEQFF. For the CDR3, the DNA is TGTGCCAGCACCCAGGGCGGGGCCTACAATGAGCAGTTCTTC.

Worth noting for this clone: Different DNA sequences within this sample yield the same CDR3. The rearrangement uses TRBV7-2 and TRBJ2-7, with TRBD1 identical over 9 bases. This CDR3 region has 14 residues. J gave up 3 bases and V 5 bases, and 5 bases lay outside the gene matches. Per germline, CDR1 SGHTA and CDR2 FQGNSA. CDR3: CASSPTTGGYEQYF. CDR3 coding DNA: TGTGCCAGCAGCCCGACGACAGGGGGCTACGAGCAGTACTTC.

This chain connects TRBV7-3 to TRBJ2-7; D is possibly TRBD2 (6 bases). Germline V CDR1 and CDR2: SGHTA, FQGTGA. This CDR3 is 12 amino acids long. Trimming removed 5 bases at V and 6 bases at J, with 11 bases between. CDR3 sequence: CASSPPGGEQYF. The CDR3 DNA reads TGTGCCAGCAGCCCCCCCGGGGGCGAGCAGTACTTC.

This clone was counted a single time. The germline gene is not matched at one end of the junction; a read error may be the cause. The V call is TRBV7-7, the J call TRBJ2-5; 10 positions agree with TRBD1. Germline V CDR1 and CDR2: SSHAT, FNYEAQ (reference sequence). This CDR3 is built from 15 residues. The CDR3 nucleotides are TGTGCTAGCAGCTTAGGGGACAGGGGCCAAGAGACCCAGTACTTC. This encodes CASSLGDRGQETQYF.

The J gene is TRBJ1-5, the V gene TRBV18; D gene unclear. The CDR3 totals 14 residues. Trimming removed 6 bases at V and 6 bases at J, with 15 bases between. Germline CDR1 KGHSH, CDR2 LQKENI. This CDR3 reads CASSQSGGSQPQHF. The CDR3 DNA is TGTGCCAGCTCTCAGTCAGGCGGAAGTCAGCCCCAGCATTTT.

The V call is TRBV21-1, the J call TRBJ1-2; TRBD1, as called in the table, went unchecked against the DNA. TRBV21-1 is flagged as a pseudogene. This CDR3 region has 15 residues. The CDR3 DNA is TGTGCCAGCAGCAAAGCCACAAGTCTCAAGTATGGCTACACCTTC. Translating gives CASSKATSLKYGYTF.

The rearrangement joins TRBV24-1 to TRBJ2-2, with 7 bases lining up with TRBD2. After removal of 5 bases from V and 3 bases from J, the junction contained 8 bases not matched to a gene. The germline V gene encodes CDR1 KGHDR and CDR2 SFDVKD. The CDR3 is 16 residues long. CDR3 in amino acids: CATSGKGLADTGELFF. CDR3 DNA sequence: TGTGCCACCAGTGGAAAGGGGCTAGCGGACACCGGGGAGCTGTTTTTT.

V usage is TRBV28 and J usage is TRBJ1-2, with D hard to call. The V end lost 5 bases, the J end lost 4 bases, and 14 bases lay between the germline ends. The CDR3 is 14 amino acids. Germline CDR1 and CDR2: MDHEN and SYDVKM. This CDR3 reads CASSPPTVFYGYTF. The CDR3 DNA reads as TGTGCCAGCAGTCCGCCAACGGTGTTCTATGGCTACACCTTC.

This chain's CDR3 is CASRPWTGNTGELFF. CDR3 DNA: TGTGCCAGTAGACCCTGGACAGGGAACACCGGGGAGCTGTTTTTT. V is TRBV19 and J is TRBJ2-2, with 7 positions matching TRBD1. The CDR3 loop spans 15 amino acids. J was trimmed by 1 base and V by 6 bases; bases with no gene match: 5. Germline V gene data show CDR1 as LNHDA and CDR2 as SQIVND (reference sequence).

CDR3 nucleotides: TGTGCCAGCAGCTTGTGGGGACAGGGTCACGACGAGCAGTACTTC. Its translation: CASSLWGQGHDEQYF. This chain uses TRBV5-6 with TRBJ2-7; TRBD1 matches 9 bases. CDR1 is SGHDT and CDR2 is YYEEEE in the germline V gene. V lost 1 base to trimming and J lost 5 bases; unmatched junction nucleotides: 7. The CDR3 consists of 15 residues.